This entry concerns a single T cell receptor (beta chain). Its target is not known. The entry originates in a study of lymphopenia after photon versus proton radiotherapy. Whole-study results and caveats: Oligoclonal CD8+ Temra expansion after nadir drove photon patients' diversity drop. Under photons, naive T cells and diversity fell while effector/memory populations rose.

TCRdb's copy holds only in-frame clones and misses some; the assay was immunoSEQ multiplex PCR. The sample contains around 30,000 clones, 84% of which appear only once. Germline lookup yields CDR1 SNHLY and CDR2 FYNNEI. The V end lost 6 bases, the J end lost 0 bases, and 8 bases lay between the germline ends. The CDR3 is 14 residues long. The chain is built from TRBV2 and TRBJ1-4; D call uncertain. The sequence came from a woman aged 70-85 years with pancreatic cancer. The sequencing used peripheral blood, collected from a patient treated with proton-based radiotherapy. CDR3 bases: TGTGCCAGCAGGAACACAGCAACTAATGAAAAACTGTTTTTT. It specifies CASRNTATNEKLFF.